Listed below are T cell receptor beta chains from one sample, sequenced in a study of shared clonotypes between healthy human individuals. TCRdb's copy holds only in-frame clones and misses some; the assay was immunoSEQ multiplex PCR. Of around 650,000 clones listed, around 96% are singletons. Sequenced input: naive CD8+ T cells sorted from blood. The receptors were sampled from a woman under 40 in good health. Each CDR3 is given without its conserved first and last residue.

j_call	v_call	cdr3_aa
TRBJ2-2	TRBV27	ASSLLFPGELF
TRBJ2-7	TRBV27	ASSTGLLSYEQY
TRBJ1-6	TRBV4-1	ATAAGPYNSPLH
TRBJ2-7	TRBV6-1	ASSEEGLMGTPSYEQY
TRBJ2-7	TRBV28	ASSFRLAHHEQY
TRBJ1-5	TRBV10-2	ASTAGRNQPQH
TRBJ2-5	TRBV19	ASSVTGGIKETQY
TRBJ2-5	TRBV9	ASSVDGRAETQY
TRBJ2-2	TRBV28	ASSFGANTGELF
TRBJ2-5	TRBV10-1	ASSESGMETQY
TRBJ1-5	TRBV28	ASSSPGPYSNQPQH
TRBJ1-2	TRBV6-4	ASSATGDYGYT
TRBJ2-7	TRBV5-8	ASSATYEQY
TRBJ1-1	TRBV29-1	SAATGGGMNTEAF
TRBJ2-3	TRBV10-3	AISERTVTDTQY
TRBJ2-7	TRBV5-5	ASSPTPGTGLGYEQY
NA	TRBV4-1	ASSQGRGVNSYEQY
TRBJ2-7	TRBV18	ASSPGLYEQY
TRBJ2-2	TRBV28	ASSFRDRATGELF
TRBJ2-5	TRBV6-6	ASSYGLGMAETQY
TRBJ2-7	TRBV6-6	ASSTTSGTYEQY
TRBJ2-1	TRBV30	AWRTGEFLSYNEQF
TRBJ1-2	TRBV19	ASSRTQWVADGYGYT
TRBJ1-5	TRBV2	ASSEAWGENQPQH
NA	TRBV4-1	ASSQNSRSSYEQY
TRBJ2-7	TRBV27	ASTLGQGAGEQY
TRBJ1-1	TRBV30	AWTLGDLNTEAF
TRBJ2-7	TRBV28	ASSLRISSADSGNYEQY
TRBJ1-4	TRBV28	ATNSANEKLF
TRBJ2-7	TRBV6-6	ASSYESYEQY
TRBJ2-7	TRBV5-5	ASSLAHRGTYEQY
TRBJ1-1	TRBV19	ATPRDAGAF
TRBJ1-1	TRBV7-9	ASSLGGGHYTEAF
TRBJ2-7	TRBV7-9	ASSLAASLEEQY
TRBJ1-1	TRBV7-9	ASRSQGGDTEAF
TRBJ2-1	TRBV6-5	ASSTGGVGHEQF
NA	TRBV28	ASSFPRTGTYEQY
TRBJ2-1	TRBV11-3	ASSLEASGYNEQF
TRBJ2-1	TRBV27	ASSSGQGLHEQF
TRBJ2-1	TRBV29-1	SFTSGSYNEQF
TRBJ2-1	TRBV5-4	ASSQTSANNEQF
NA	TRBV4-2	ASSPAGSYEQY
TRBJ2-5	TRBV25-1	ASRTGETQY
TRBJ1-2	TRBV5-1	ASSLARAGANGYT
TRBJ2-7	TRBV27	ASSPGTTGSYEQY
TRBJ2-1	TRBV27	ASSFVSPYNEQF
TRBJ2-7	TRBV7-9	ASRDGQGPYEQY
TRBJ1-1	TRBV19	ASSRTGSNTEAF
TRBJ2-7	TRBV13	ASSFTGYPYEQY
TRBJ1-2	TRBV7-9	ASSLGDRVGYGYT
TRBJ2-7	TRBV13	ASSLNDSHPYEQY
TRBJ2-1	TRBV4-1	ASSQVGGTSGYNEQF